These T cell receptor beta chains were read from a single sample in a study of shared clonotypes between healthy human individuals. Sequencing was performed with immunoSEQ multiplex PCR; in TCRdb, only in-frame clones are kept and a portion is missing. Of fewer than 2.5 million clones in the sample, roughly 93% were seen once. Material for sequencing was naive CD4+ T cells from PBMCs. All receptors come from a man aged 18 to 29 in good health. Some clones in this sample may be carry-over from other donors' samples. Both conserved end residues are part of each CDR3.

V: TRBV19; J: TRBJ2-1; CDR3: CASSIGGSYNEQFF
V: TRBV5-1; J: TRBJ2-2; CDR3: CASSLTSGRTNTGELFF
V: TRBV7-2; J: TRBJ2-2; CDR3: CASSPRTSGRAFGELFF
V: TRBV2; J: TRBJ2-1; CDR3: CASSGYGLGGDEQFF
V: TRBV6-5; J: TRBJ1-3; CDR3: CASRYGFGNTIYF
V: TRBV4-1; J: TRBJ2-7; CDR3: CASSQVGGRGYEQYF
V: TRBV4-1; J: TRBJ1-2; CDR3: CASSHPGQDRFGRYTF
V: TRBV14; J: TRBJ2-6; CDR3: CASSQANRASGANVLTF
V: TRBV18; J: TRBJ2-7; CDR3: CASSARTGSSYEQYF
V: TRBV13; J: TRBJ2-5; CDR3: CASSFRQGGETQYF
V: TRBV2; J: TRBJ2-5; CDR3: CASNLAGGGETQYF
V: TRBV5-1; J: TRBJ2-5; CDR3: CASSAGGVLETQYF
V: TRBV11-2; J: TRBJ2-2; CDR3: CASTIGTSRTGELFF
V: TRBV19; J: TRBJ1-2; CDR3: CASSIGPVGYTF
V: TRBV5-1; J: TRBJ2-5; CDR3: CAGRRGDRAQQETQYF
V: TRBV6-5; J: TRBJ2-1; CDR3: CASRKRDKRNEQFF
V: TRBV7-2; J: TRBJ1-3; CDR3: CASSLGTAGSGNTIYF
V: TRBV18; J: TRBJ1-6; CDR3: CASSEQGSNSPLHF
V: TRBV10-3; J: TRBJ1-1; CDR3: CAISAPGQSEAFF
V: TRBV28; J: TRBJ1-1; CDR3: CASRRQGEMAEAFF
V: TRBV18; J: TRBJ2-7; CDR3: CASSPSGQYEQYF
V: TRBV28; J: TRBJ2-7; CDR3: CASSPRLDRGYEQYF
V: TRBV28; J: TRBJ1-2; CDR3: CASSSQVGYTF
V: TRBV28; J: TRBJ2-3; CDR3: CASSSQGQGTTDTQYF
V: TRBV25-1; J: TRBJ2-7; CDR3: CASSDRTYEQYF
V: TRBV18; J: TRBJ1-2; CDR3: CASSPPPRLGGYTF
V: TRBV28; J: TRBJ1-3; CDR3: CASSPPLRTPGNTIYF
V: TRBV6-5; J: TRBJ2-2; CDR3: CASSYVGTGELFF
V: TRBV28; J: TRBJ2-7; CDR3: CASTRGTYEQYF
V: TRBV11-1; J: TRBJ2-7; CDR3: CASSPTGTGGDEQYF
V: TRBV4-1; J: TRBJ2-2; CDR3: CASRGLAGSTGELFF
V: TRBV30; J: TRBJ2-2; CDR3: CALDRGDTGELFF
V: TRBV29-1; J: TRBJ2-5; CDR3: CSVDLVGETQYF
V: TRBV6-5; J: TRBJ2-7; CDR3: CASRTTGTGDYEQYF
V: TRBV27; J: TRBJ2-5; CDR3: CASSLLGAGETQYF
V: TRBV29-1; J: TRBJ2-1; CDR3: CSVEGPGRGEQFF
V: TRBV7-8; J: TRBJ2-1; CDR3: CASSSGTASYNEQFF
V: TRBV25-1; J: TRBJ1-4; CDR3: CASSPWPFNEKLFF